The next 8 T cell receptor beta chains were all read from a single sample in a study of post-analysis software for immune sequencing data. Study conclusions and caveats: The five TRBV segments detected at higher frequency in patients than in controls included TRBV5-6, TRBV5-1 and TRBV20-1.

No antigens are known for them. The TCR beta cDNA libraries carried unique molecular identifiers. TCRdb used MiXCR to reprocess the PCR reads, holding one entry per CDR3 protein. The sample lists more than 500,000 distinct CDR3 sequences, about a third occurring once. The sample was blood. All receptors derive from a girl aged 2 to 17 with multiple sclerosis.

The gene calls are TRBV28 and TRBJ2-7, with 15 bases aligning to TRBD2. Germline assignment: CDR1 MDHEN and CDR2 SYDVKM. J gave up 5 bases and V 8 bases, and 10 bases lay outside the gene matches. The CDR3 is 16 amino acids. The DNA of the CDR3 is TGTGCCAGCGGCATAGGACTAGCGGGGGGGCTGAACGAGCAGTACTTC. Translating gives CASGIGLAGGLNEQYF.

V usage is TRBV6-5 and J usage is TRBJ1-2; D might be TRBD1 (6 bases). Germline V gene data show CDR1 as MNHEY and CDR2 as SVGAGI. V was clipped by 2 bases and J by 9 bases, with 13 bases between them. The CDR3 is 13 residues long. CDR3 DNA: TGTGCCAGCAGTTACGACGGTCAGGGGAGCTACACCTTC. Translating it yields CASSYDGQGSYTF.

This clonotype was observed a handful of times. The genes are TRBV7-6 and TRBJ2-7; 7 bases fit TRBD2. The J segment lost 2 bases and the V segment lost 5 bases, leaving 9 bases of the junction unmatched. Germline V gene data show CDR1 as SGHVS and CDR2 as FNYEAQ. The CDR3 is made up of 15 amino acids. CDR3 loop: CASSRGRDPTYEQYF. The CDR3 DNA reads TGTGCCAGCAGCCGGGGGAGGGATCCCACCTACGAGCAGTACTTC.

The gene calls are TRBV5-1 and TRBJ2-2; either TRBD1 or TRBD2 may fit D (5 bases each). CDR1 is SGHRS and CDR2 is YFSETQ in the germline V gene. The V end lost 4 bases, the J end lost 4 bases, and 11 bases lay between the germline ends. The CDR3 spans 14 residues. The CDR3 here is CASSPGGGTGELFF. For the CDR3, the DNA is TGCGCCAGCAGCCCCGGTGGGGGCACCGGGGAGCTGTTTTTT.

J is TRBJ1-4 and V is TRBV5-1, with 9 positions matching TRBD1. The CDR3 consists of 14 residues. Looked up from germline, CDR1 is SGHRS and CDR2 is YFSETQ. The trim removed 4 bases at V and 8 bases at J, leaving 6 bases unmatched. This CDR3 is CASSPTGGEEKLFF. CDR3 sequence (DNA): TGCGCCAGCAGCCCCACAGGGGGCGAGGAAAAACTGTTTTTT.

This clonotype was seen only a few times. The CDR3 DNA reads as TGCAGTTCACCACCGGGCGGCACAGATACGCAGTATTTT. Translation gives CSSPPGGTDTQYF. The V call is TRBV20-1, the J call TRBJ2-3; no clear D gene. Germline lookup yields CDR1 DFQATT and CDR2 SNEGSKA (reference sequence). The CDR3 length is 13 residues. V gave up 8 bases and J gave up 1 base, with 13 bases separating them.

The chain combines TRBV4-1 with TRBJ2-5; D ambiguous. CDR3 length equals 15 residues. V was trimmed by 3 bases and J by 1 base, leaving 12 bases between them. CDR1 and CDR2 from the germline V gene are MGHRA and YSYEKL. CDR3: CASSQATVSQETQYF. The CDR3, as DNA: TGCGCCAGCAGCCAGGCAACAGTAAGCCAAGAGACCCAGTACTTC.

The chain links TRBV27 to TRBJ1-1, with D maybe TRBD1 (5 bases). The V gene lost 3 bases and the J gene lost 0 bases, with 11 bases spanning the gap. This CDR3 region has 15 residues. Per the germline V gene, CDR1 is MNHEY and CDR2 is SMNVEV (reference sequence). CDR3 sequence (DNA): TGTGCCAGCAGTTTGTTGGGACGGTTGAACACTGAAGCTTTCTTT. Translating it yields CASSLLGRLNTEAFF.